This T cell receptor (beta chain) was recorded in a study of T cells expressing NK-cell markers. As regards this clonotype: Its antigen is not identified.

TCRdb reprocessed the 5' RACE reads, with one entry per CDR3 protein and no DNA. The listing contains over 350,000 distinct CDR3 sequences. The CDR3 is made up of 14 amino acids. Overall study results and limits: In a handful of donors, these clonotypes also led the CD3+CD56-NKG2C+ fraction.

The sequence derives from a woman in her forties or fifties in good health. The J gene is TRBJ2-3, the V gene TRBV12-3 or TRBV12-4; checking the TCRdb D call of TRBD1 is not possible without DNA. Specimen: blood T cells: a sorted CD56 or NKG2C T cell subset, CD4+ or CD8+ T cells, or bulk PBMC T cells (not recorded which). This CDR3 reads CASRQGRGTDTQYF.